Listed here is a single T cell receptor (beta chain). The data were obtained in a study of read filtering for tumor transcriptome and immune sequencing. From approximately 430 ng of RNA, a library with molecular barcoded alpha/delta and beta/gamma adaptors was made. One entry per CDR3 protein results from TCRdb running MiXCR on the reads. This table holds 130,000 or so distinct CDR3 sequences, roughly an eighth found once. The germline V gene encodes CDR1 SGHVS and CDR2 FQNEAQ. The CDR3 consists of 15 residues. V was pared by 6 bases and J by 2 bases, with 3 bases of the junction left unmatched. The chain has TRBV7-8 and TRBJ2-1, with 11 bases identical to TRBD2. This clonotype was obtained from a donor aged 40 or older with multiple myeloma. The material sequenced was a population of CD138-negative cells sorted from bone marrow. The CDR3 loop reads CASRLAGVTYNEQFF. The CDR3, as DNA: TGTGCCAGCAGACTAGCGGGAGTGACCTACAATGAGCAGTTCTTC.